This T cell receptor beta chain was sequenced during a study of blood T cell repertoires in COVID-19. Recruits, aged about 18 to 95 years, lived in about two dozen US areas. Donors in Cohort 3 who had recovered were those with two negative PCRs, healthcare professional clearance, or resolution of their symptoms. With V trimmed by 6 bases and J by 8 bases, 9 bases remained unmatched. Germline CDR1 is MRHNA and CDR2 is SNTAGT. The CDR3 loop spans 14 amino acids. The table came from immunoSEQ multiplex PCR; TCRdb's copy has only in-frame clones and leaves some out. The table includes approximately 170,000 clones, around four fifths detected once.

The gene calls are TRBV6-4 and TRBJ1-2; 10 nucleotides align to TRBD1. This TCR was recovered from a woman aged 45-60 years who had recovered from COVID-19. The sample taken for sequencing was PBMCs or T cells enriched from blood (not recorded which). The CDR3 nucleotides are TGTGCCAGCAGCCCCGGGACAGGGGAACTCGGCTACACCTTC. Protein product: CASSPGTGELGYTF.